This section outlines one TCR beta chain sequence together with its context. Germline V gene data show CDR1 as SGHRS and CDR2 as YFSETQ. The CDR3 is 17 amino acids. V lost 4 bases, J lost 6 bases, and 13 bases stayed unmatched. The data were taken from a study of shared clonotypes between healthy human individuals. The run depth of the assay was deep. The repertoire was sequenced with immunoSEQ multiplex PCR; TCRdb's copy has only in-frame clones and lacks some. The sample holds roughly 1 million clones; more than 60% are singletons and the top ten take approximately 1.5%. The sequence came from a man aged 18 to 30 in good health. The sample taken for sequencing was memory CD4+ T cells sorted from blood. As to subset: CD45RA-negative fraction. The chain employs TRBV5-1 and TRBJ2-2, with 9 positions matching TRBD1. The CDR3 bases are TGCGCCAGCAGCAGAAATACCGGGACAGGGTTTGCCGGGGAGCTGTTTTTT. Amino acids: CASSRNTGTGFAGELFF.